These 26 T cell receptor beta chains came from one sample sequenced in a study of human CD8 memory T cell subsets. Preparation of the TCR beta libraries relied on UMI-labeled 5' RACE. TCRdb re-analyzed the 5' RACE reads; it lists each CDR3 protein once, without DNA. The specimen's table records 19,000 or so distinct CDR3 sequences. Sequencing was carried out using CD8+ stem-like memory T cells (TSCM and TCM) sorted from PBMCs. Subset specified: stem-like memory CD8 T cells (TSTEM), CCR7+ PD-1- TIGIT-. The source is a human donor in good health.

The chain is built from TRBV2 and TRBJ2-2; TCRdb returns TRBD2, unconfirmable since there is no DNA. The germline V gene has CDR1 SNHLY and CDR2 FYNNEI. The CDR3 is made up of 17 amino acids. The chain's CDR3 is CASSDLAGGAEGGELFF.

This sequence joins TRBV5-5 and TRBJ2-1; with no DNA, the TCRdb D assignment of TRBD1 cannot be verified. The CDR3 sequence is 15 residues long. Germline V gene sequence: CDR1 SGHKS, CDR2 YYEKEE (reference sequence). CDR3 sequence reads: CASSPDRDTYNEQFF.

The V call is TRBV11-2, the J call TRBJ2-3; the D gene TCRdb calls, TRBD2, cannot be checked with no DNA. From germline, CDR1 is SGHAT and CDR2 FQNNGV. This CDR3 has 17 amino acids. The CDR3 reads CASSLGGLALDTDTQYF.

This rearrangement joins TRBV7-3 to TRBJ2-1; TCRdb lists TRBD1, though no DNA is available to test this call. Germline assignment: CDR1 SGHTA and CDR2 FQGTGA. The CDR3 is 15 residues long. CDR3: CASSLSPGGYNEQFF. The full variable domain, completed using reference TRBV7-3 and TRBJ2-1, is GAGVSQTPSNKVTEKGKYVELRCDPISGHTALYWYRQSLGQGPEFLIYFQGTGAADDSGLPNDRFFAVRPEGSVSTLKIQRTERGDSAVYLCASSLSPGGYNEQFFGPGTRLTVL.

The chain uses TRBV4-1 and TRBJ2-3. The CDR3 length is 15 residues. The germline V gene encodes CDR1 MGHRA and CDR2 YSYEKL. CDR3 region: CASSQDPYSTDTQYF.

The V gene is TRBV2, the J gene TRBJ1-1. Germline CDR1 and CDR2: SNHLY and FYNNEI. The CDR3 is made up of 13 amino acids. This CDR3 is CASSEAVNTEAFF. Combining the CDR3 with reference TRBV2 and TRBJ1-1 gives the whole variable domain EPEVTQTPSHQVTQMGQEVILRCVPISNHLYFYWYRQILGQKVEFLVSFYNNEISEKSEIFDDQFSVERPDGSNFTLKIRSTKLEDSAMYFCASSEAVNTEAFFGQGTRLTVV.

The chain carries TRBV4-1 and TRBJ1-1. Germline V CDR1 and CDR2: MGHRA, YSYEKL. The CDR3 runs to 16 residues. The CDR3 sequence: CASSQEAGRENTEAFF.

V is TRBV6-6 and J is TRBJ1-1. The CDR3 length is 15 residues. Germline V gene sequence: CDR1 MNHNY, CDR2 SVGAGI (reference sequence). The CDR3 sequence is CATETWGKGSTEAFF.

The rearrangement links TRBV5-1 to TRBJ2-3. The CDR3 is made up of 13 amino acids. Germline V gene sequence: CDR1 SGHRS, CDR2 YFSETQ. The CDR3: CASSLTGTDTQYF. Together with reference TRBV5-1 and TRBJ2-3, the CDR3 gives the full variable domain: KAGVTQTPRYLIKTRGQQVTLSCSPISGHRSVSWYQQTPGQGLQFLFEYFSETQRNKGNFPGRFSGRQFSNSRSEMNVSTLELGDSALYLCASSLTGTDTQYFGPGTRLTVL.

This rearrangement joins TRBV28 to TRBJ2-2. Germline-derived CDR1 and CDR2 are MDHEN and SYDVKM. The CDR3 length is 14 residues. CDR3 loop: CASSIQDNTGELFF.

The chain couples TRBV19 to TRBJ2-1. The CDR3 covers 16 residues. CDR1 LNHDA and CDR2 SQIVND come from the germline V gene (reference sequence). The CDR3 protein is CASSIYRGSSYNEQFF.

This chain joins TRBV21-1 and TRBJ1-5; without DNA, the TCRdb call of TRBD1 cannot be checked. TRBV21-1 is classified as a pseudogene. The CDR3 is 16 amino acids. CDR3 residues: CASSITDRASNQPQHF.

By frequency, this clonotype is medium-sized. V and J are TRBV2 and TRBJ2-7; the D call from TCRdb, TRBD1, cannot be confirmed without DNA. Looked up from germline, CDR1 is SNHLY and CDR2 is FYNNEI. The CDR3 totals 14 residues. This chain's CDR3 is CASSEGGPGYEQYF.

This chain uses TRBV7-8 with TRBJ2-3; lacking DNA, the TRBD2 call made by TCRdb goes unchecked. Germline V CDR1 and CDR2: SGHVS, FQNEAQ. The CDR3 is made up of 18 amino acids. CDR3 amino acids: CASSPVGGSGSIPDTQYF.

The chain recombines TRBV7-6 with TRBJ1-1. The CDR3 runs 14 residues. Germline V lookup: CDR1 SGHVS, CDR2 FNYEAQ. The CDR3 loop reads CASSPQTLNTEAFF. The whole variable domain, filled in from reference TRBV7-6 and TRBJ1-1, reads GAGVSQSPRYKVTKRGQDVALRCDPISGHVSLYWYRQALGQGPEFLTYFNYEAQQDKSGLPNDRFSAERPEGSISTLTIQRTEQRDSAMYRCASSPQTLNTEAFFGQGTRLTVV.

The CDR3 spells CSVEWGAGNTEAFF. V is TRBV29-1 and J is TRBJ1-1; no DNA is available, so the TRBD1 call from TCRdb remains unchecked. Germline CDR1 is SQVTM and CDR2 is ANQGSEA. This CDR3 is built from 14 residues.

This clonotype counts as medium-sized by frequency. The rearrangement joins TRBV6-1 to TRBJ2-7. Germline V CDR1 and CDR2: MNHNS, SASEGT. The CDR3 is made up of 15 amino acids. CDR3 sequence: CASSEEIWVTYEQYF.

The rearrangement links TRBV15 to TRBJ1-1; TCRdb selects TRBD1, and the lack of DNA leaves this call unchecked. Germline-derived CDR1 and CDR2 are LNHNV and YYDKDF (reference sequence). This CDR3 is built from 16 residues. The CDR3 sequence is CATSREGGDVDTEAFF.

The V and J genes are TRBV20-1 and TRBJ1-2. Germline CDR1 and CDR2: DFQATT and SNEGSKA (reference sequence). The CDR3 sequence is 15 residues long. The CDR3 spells CSARDLAQSDYGYTF.

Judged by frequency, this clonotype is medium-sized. CDR3 amino acids: CSAMGGFSYEQYF. This chain connects TRBV29-1 to TRBJ2-7; the D gene TCRdb calls, TRBD1, cannot be checked with no DNA. Germline V gene data show CDR1 as SQVTM and CDR2 as ANQGSEA. The CDR3 totals 13 residues.

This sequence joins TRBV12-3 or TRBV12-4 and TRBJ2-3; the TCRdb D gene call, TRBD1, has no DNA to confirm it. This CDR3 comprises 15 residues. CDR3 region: CASSLPGASTDTQYF.

The CDR3 is CASSIDIPRGEKNTEAFF. This chain joins TRBV19 and TRBJ1-1. The V gene's germline CDR1 is LNHDA and CDR2 SQIVND (reference sequence). The CDR3 is 18 amino acids.

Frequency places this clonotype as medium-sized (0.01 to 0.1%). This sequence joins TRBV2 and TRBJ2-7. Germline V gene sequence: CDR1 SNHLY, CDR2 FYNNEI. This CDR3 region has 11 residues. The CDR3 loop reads CASSPSREQYF.

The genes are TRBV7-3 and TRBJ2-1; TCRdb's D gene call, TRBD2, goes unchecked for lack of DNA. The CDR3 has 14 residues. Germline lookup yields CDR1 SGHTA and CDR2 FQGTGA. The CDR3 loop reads CASSLAGGWDEQFF.

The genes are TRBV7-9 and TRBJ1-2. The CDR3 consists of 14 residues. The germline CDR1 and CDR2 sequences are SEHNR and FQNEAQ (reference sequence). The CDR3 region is CASSLGGDLSGYTF.

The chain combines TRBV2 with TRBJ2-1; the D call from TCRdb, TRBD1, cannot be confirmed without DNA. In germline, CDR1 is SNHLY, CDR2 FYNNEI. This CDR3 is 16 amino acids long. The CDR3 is CASSDQGALYHNEQFF.